The present T cell receptor (beta chain) was sequenced within a study of CD8 T cells in ankylosing spondylitis. This clonotype was observed many times. Its antigen is unidentified. Findings and limits, study-wide: Past studies reported some motif variants in reactive arthritis synovial fluid and blood. Characteristic of ankylosing spondylitis blood, it appeared, was a TCR beta motif comprising about 8 highly homologous variants.

The CDR3 length is 14 residues. Germline V gene lookup returns CDR1 SGHDN and CDR2 FVKESK. V shed 5 bases and J shed 10 bases, with 18 bases lying between them. Making use of molecular barcodes, quantitative 5'-RACE generated TCR beta libraries. TCRdb ran MiXCR on the 5' RACE reads and lists one entry per CDR3 protein. Of more than 150,000 distinct CDR3 sequences in the sample, roughly 18% were seen once. The sequence was collected from a male donor aged 5 to 29 with ankylosing spondylitis or in good health (not recorded which). Sequencing was done on a sample of blood, either unsorted or a sorted T cell fraction (not recorded which). V usage is TRBV14 and J usage is TRBJ2-1; D might be TRBD1 or TRBD2, each matching 5 bases. In DNA, the CDR3 is TGTGCCAGCAGCTACGCTTGGGACGGTGTGGAGCAGTTCTTC. Protein: CASSYAWDGVEQFF.